This TCR beta chain emerged from a study of metastatic and nonmetastatic thyroid tumors. Turning to the study itself: A comparison of repertoires was made across blood and tumor or nodule tissue from malignant and benign thyroid patients.

Germline V gene lookup returns CDR1 LNHNV and CDR2 YYDKDF (reference sequence). There are 16 residues in the CDR3. With 2 bases clipped from V and 1 base from J, the junction kept 4 bases outside the gene matches. This clone appeared many times. Using MiXCR, TCRdb re-called clones from the PCR reads. The profile shows 20,000 to 25,000 clones, 20% to 25% of them singletons. All patients reached thyroid surgery having received no treatment beforehand. This clonotype was sampled from a female donor with papillary thyroid cancer or a benign thyroid nodule (not recorded which). Some clones in this sample may be carry-over from other donors' samples. V usage is TRBV15 and J usage is TRBJ2-7, with 11 bases that match TRBD2. The sequenced sample consisted of adjacent normal tissue. The CDR3 spells CATSRRRTSGSYEQYF. CDR3 DNA sequence: TGTGCCACCAGCAGACGCCGGACTAGCGGGTCCTACGAGCAGTACTTC.